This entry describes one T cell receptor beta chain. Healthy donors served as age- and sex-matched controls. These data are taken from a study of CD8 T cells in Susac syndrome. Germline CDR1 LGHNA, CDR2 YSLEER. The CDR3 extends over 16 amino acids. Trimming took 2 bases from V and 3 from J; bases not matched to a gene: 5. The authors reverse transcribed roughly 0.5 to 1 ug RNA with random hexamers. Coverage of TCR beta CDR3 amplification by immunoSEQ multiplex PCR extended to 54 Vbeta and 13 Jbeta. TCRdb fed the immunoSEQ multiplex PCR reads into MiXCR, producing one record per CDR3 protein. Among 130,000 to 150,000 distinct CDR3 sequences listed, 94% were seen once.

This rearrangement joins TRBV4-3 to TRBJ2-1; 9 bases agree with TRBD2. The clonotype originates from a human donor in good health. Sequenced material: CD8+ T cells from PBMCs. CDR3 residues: CASSQSPTSGYNEQFF. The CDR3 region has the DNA TGCGCCAGCAGCCAATCCCCGACTAGCGGCTACAATGAGCAGTTCTTC.